What follows are 32 T cell receptor beta chains derived from one specimen sequenced in a study of T-cell reconstitution after alpha-beta-depleted transplantation in children. Unique molecular identifiers were built into the TCRbeta library. TCRdb reprocessed the PCR reads via MiXCR and lists one record per CDR3 protein. The profile shows hundreds of thousands of distinct CDR3 sequences, 10% of them singletons. The source material was PBMCs from the stem cell graft donor, sampled from the stem cell graft. These receptors all come from a human donor who donated a stem cell graft to a child with acute myeloid leukemia.

The table lists this clonotype with many counts. Here the CDR3 reads CASSIDRSREQYF. The CDR3 DNA is TGTGCCAGCAGCATAGACAGGTCCCGCGAGCAGTACTTC. V usage is TRBV7-2 and J usage is TRBJ2-7, with D perhaps TRBD1 (6 bases). Between the trimmed V and J ends, which lost 5 bases and 6 bases, there was a span of 14 bases. The CDR3 sequence is 13 residues long. The V gene's germline CDR1 is SGHTA and CDR2 FQGNSA.

This clonotype has a count of ten or more. The chain recombines TRBV6-1 with TRBJ2-7, with D perhaps matching TRBD1 or TRBD2 (5 bases each). This CDR3 has 12 residues. CDR1 is MNHNS and CDR2 is SASEGT in the germline V gene. The ends were cut back, 3 bases at V and 2 bases at J, with 5 bases in the middle. As DNA, the CDR3 is TGTGCCAGCAGTGAGGGGGCCTACGAGCAGTACTTC. Translation: CASSEGAYEQYF.

A few counts support this clonotype. The rearrangement joins TRBV6-2 or TRBV6-3 to TRBJ2-6; D unclear. Germline CDR1 is MNHEY and CDR2 is SVGEGT. Trimming removed 1 base from V and 2 bases from J, with 21 bases in between. The CDR3 runs 20 residues. Here the CDR3 DNA reads TGTGCCAGCAGTTACTTAGGAGCTACAAACCGGGTCCCTGGGGCCAACGTCCTGACTTTC. This gives the protein CASSYLGATNRVPGANVLTF.

This clonotype appeared a few times. V is TRBV6-6 and J is TRBJ1-5, with D hard to call. The V end was cut by 4 bases, the J end by 6 bases, with 10 bases between. This CDR3 comprises 13 residues. Germline lookup yields CDR1 MNHNY and CDR2 SVGAGI (reference sequence). Here the CDR3 DNA reads TGTGCCAGCAGTTTTCACTTGGGTCAGCCCCAGCATTTT. It specifies CASSFHLGQPQHF.

There are many counts of this clonotype. The chain is built from TRBV19 and TRBJ1-5, with a tentative D call TRBD1 (6 bases). The V gene lost 2 bases and the J gene lost 4 bases, with 15 bases spanning the gap. The CDR3 sequence is 16 residues long. Germline V CDR1 and CDR2: LNHDA, SQIVND (reference sequence). The CDR3 DNA reads TGTGCCAGTAGTATATACGCACAGGGTAGGAATCAGCCCCAGCATTTT. It encodes CASSIYAQGRNQPQHF. Filled out from reference TRBV19 and TRBJ1-5, the complete variable domain reads DGGITQSPKYLFRKEGQNVTLSCEQNLNHDAMYWYRQDPGQGLRLIYYSQIVNDFQKGDIAEGYSVSREKKESFPLTVTSAQKNPTAFYLCASSIYAQGRNQPQHFGDGTRLSIL.

There are many counts of this clonotype. The chain combines TRBV4-3 with TRBJ2-6; D call uncertain. Looked up from germline, CDR1 is LGHNA and CDR2 is YSLEER. V gave up 0 bases and J gave up 5 bases, with 2 bases separating them. CDR3 length: 13 residues. The chain's CDR3 is CASSQDRANVLTF. DNA for the CDR3: TGCGCCAGCAGCCAAGACAGGGCCAACGTCCTGACTTTC.

This clonotype appeared many times. J is TRBJ1-5 and V is TRBV5-5; unclear D gene. Trimming took 2 bases from V and 3 from J, leaving 6 bases between them. The germline gives CDR1 SGHKS, CDR2 YYEKEE (reference sequence). This CDR3 comprises 13 residues. For the CDR3, the DNA is TGTGCCAGCAGCTTACAGTTCAATCAGCCCCAGCATTTT. This gives the protein CASSLQFNQPQHF.

This sequence joins TRBV7-2 and TRBJ2-7; the match to TRBD1 covers 11 bases. In germline, CDR1 is SGHTA, CDR2 FQGNSA. This CDR3 has 16 residues. Trimming removed 5 bases from V and 5 bases from J; junction bases left unmatched: 11. The DNA for the CDR3 is TGTGCCAGCAGCCATGGGCTGGACAGGGGGCGGAACGAGCAGTACTTC. It yields the protein CASSHGLDRGRNEQYF.

This clonotype was detected a few times. CDR3 in DNA: TGTGCCAGCACTACGGGAAGCAACACTGAAGCTTTCTTT. It encodes CASTTGSNTEAFF. The genes are TRBV6-1 and TRBJ1-1; D is unclear. Trimming took off 7 bases at V and 2 bases at J, with 11 bases between the two ends. Germline V lookup: CDR1 MNHNS, CDR2 SASEGT. CDR3 length equals 13 residues.

The chain recombines TRBV6-2 or TRBV6-3 with TRBJ1-5; possible D gene TRBD1, 5 bases. Per germline, CDR1 MNHEY and CDR2 SVGEGT. Deletions cut 6 bases from V and 0 bases from J, with 12 bases between. The CDR3 runs to 15 residues. In DNA form, the CDR3 reads TGTGCCAGCAGCCCGGACAACATTAGCAATCAGCCCCAGCATTTT. It yields the protein CASSPDNISNQPQHF.

The gene calls are TRBV3-1 and TRBJ2-5; 15 nucleotides line up with TRBD2. Germline V CDR1 and CDR2: LGHDT, YNNKEL (reference sequence). The trim removed 4 bases at V and 4 bases at J, leaving 4 bases unmatched. CDR3 length equals 16 residues. The CDR3 sequence: CASSLRTSGRGETQYF. The CDR3 coding sequence is TGTGCCAGCAGCCTCCGGACTAGCGGGAGGGGAGAGACCCAGTACTTC.

This clonotype came up a few times. The J gene is TRBJ2-1, the V gene TRBV6-5; 14 bases agree with TRBD2. V lost 0 bases and J lost 15; bases outside the gene matches: 4. CDR3 size: 14 residues. The germline CDR1 and CDR2 sequences are MNHEY and SVGAGI. Written as DNA, the CDR3 is TGTGCCAGCAGTTACTCGGGACTAGCGGGAGTCCCGTTCTTC. It encodes CASSYSGLAGVPFF.

The J gene is TRBJ2-5, the V gene TRBV4-2; 7 bases line up with TRBD2. Germline-derived CDR1 and CDR2 are LGHNA and YNFKEQ. The ends lost 1 base at V and 3 bases at J; junction bases unmatched: 5. This CDR3 has 15 residues. DNA of the CDR3: TGTGCCAGCAGCCAAGCAGCGGGACCAAAAGAGACCCAGTACTTC. As protein: CASSQAAGPKETQYF.

The rearrangement uses TRBV6-2 or TRBV6-3 and TRBJ2-7; 10 bases map to TRBD2. This CDR3 comprises 17 residues. The V gene end was trimmed by 4 bases and the J gene end by 5 bases; junction bases not matched to a gene: 14. Germline values: CDR1 MNHEY, CDR2 SVGEGT. As DNA, the CDR3 is TGTGCCAGCAGTTTCTCGAACAGCGGGAGGGCCCCCAACGAGCAGTACTTC. Its translation is CASSFSNSGRAPNEQYF.

This sequence joins TRBV7-2 and TRBJ2-7; 7 nucleotides agree with TRBD2. The CDR3 sequence is 16 residues long. CDR1 SGHTA and CDR2 FQGNSA come from the germline V gene. The V segment lost 4 bases and the J segment 2 bases; nucleotides outside the gene matches: 11. CDR3 residues: CASSSSKRLAAYEQYF. The CDR3 DNA sequence: TGTGCCAGCAGCTCCTCAAAAAGGCTAGCGGCCTACGAGCAGTACTTC. Using reference TRBV7-2 and TRBJ2-7 for the parts outside the CDR3, the full variable domain is GAGVSQSPSNKVTEKGKDVELRCDPISGHTALYWYRQSLGQGLEFLIYFQGNSAPDKSGLPSDRFSAERTGGSVSTLTIQRTQQEDSAVYLCASSSSKRLAAYEQYFGPGTRLTVT.

This clonotype appeared a few times. CDR3 sequence reads: CASSLPTAYEQYF. In DNA form, the CDR3 reads TGTGCCAGCAGTCTCCCGACAGCCTACGAGCAGTACTTC. This chain uses TRBV28 with TRBJ2-7; D is perhaps TRBD1 (5 bases). The CDR3 is made up of 13 amino acids. CDR1 is MDHEN and CDR2 is SYDVKM in the germline V gene. Trimming took off 5 bases at V and 2 bases at J, with 10 bases between the two ends.

This clonotype has at least ten counts. The rearrangement links TRBV12-5 to TRBJ2-1; D is unresolved. CDR1 is LGHNT and CDR2 is FRNRAP in the germline V gene. V was shortened by 0 bases and J by 7 bases, with 16 bases between the two germline ends. This CDR3 is built from 16 residues. Written as DNA, the CDR3 is TGTGCTAGTGGTTTGGTACTTGAACGGGTGAAAAATGAGCAGTTCTTC. As protein: CASGLVLERVKNEQFF.

This clonotype was detected many times. The V and J genes are TRBV20-1 and TRBJ2-7; 9 nucleotides align to TRBD2. The V segment lost 2 bases and the J segment 4 bases; nucleotides outside the gene matches: 3. The CDR3 extends over 13 amino acids. Germline CDR1 and CDR2: DFQATT and SNEGSKA (reference sequence). CDR3 sequence (DNA): TGCAGTGCTAGAAGCGGGAGGAATTACGAGCAGTACTTC. Residues: CSARSGRNYEQYF.

This clonotype was counted only a few times. The chain joins TRBV11-1 to TRBJ2-2; 11 bases are a match to TRBD2. V lost 11 bases to trimming and J lost 3 bases; unmatched junction nucleotides: 17. Germline V gene data show CDR1 as SGHAT and CDR2 as FQDESV (reference sequence). The CDR3 length is 18 residues. CDR3 DNA sequence: TGTGCCTTTCACCTCCTTTATAGCGGGAGGGAAGACACCGGGGAGCTGTTTTTT. This sequence encodes CAFHLLYSGREDTGELFF.

In its sample, this clonotype was seen many times. The chain links TRBV24-1 to TRBJ2-1, with 7 bases identical to TRBD2. The ends lost 2 bases at V and 15 bases at J; junction bases unmatched: 9. The germline V gene encodes CDR1 KGHDR and CDR2 SFDVKD. This CDR3 has 13 residues. CDR3 nucleotide sequence: TGTGCCACCAGTGATTCGGGCCTAGCGGCGCGGTTCTTC. This encodes CATSDSGLAARFF.

This clonotype has a count of ten or more. The J gene is TRBJ2-5, the V gene TRBV7-8; D is unresolved. This CDR3 contains 12 residues. Germline CDR1 is SGHVS and CDR2 is FQNEAQ. V was pared by 1 base and J by 5 bases, with 5 bases between. The CDR3 here is CASSLDDETQYF. CDR3 nucleotides: TGTGCCAGCAGCTTAGACGACGAGACCCAGTACTTC.

This clonotype was detected ten times or more. The chain has TRBV7-8 and TRBJ2-5; D not resolved. The CDR3 runs 12 residues. The V end was cut by 3 bases, the J end by 5 bases, with 7 bases between. The germline gives CDR1 SGHVS, CDR2 FQNEAQ. Written as DNA, the CDR3 is TGTGCCAGCAGCTTTTTAGTGGAGACCCAGTACTTC. This encodes CASSFLVETQYF.

This clonotype has only a few counts. The chain employs TRBV4-3 and TRBJ2-1; weak D call: TRBD2 (6 bases). Trimming removed 2 bases at V and 7 bases at J, with 15 bases between. Germline V gives CDR1 LGHNA, CDR2 YSLEER. The CDR3 sequence is 15 residues long. CDR3 sequence reads: CASSQTGTDRNEQFF. The CDR3 nucleotides read TGCGCCAGCAGCCAAACCGGGACTGATCGAAATGAGCAGTTCTTC.

This clonotype has only a few counts. The chain has TRBV27 and TRBJ1-4; 9 nucleotides agree with TRBD1. With 8 bases clipped from V and 7 bases from J, the junction kept 5 bases outside the gene matches. This CDR3 is 13 amino acids long. Germline V CDR1 and CDR2: MNHEY, SMNVEV (reference sequence). For the CDR3, the DNA is TGTGCCAGCCAGGGACAGGGACGTGAAAAACTGTTTTTT. Amino acid sequence: CASQGQGREKLFF.

This clonotype has a handful of counts. This sequence joins TRBV4-2 and TRBJ2-7; 9 bases line up with TRBD2. The length of the CDR3 is 15 residues. With 4 bases clipped from V and 4 bases from J, the junction kept 8 bases outside the gene matches. Germline V gives CDR1 LGHNA, CDR2 YNFKEQ. The CDR3 protein is CASSLIAGESYEQYF. The CDR3 coding sequence is TGTGCCAGCAGCCTCATAGCGGGAGAGTCGTACGAGCAGTACTTC.

V and J are TRBV20-1 and TRBJ2-5; TRBD1 matches at 10 bases. CDR1 and CDR2 from the germline V gene are DFQATT and SNEGSKA (reference sequence). The CDR3 contains 15 residues. DNA for the CDR3: TGCAGCCGAGACAGGGGGCCGGGGGGCCAAGAGACCCAGTACTTC. Amino acid sequence: CSRDRGPGGQETQYF.

The chain links TRBV27 to TRBJ1-1; TRBD1 matches 8 bases. The length of the CDR3 is 17 residues. V shed 3 bases, J shed 0 bases, and the junction held 9 bases outside the gene matches. Germline values: CDR1 MNHEY, CDR2 SMNVEV (reference sequence). CDR3 nucleotide sequence: TGTGCCAGCAGTTTGTTCCCTAGCAGGGGGCTGAACACTGAAGCTTTCTTT. Its translation is CASSLFPSRGLNTEAFF.

This clonotype has only a few counts. The J gene is TRBJ2-4, the V gene TRBV10-3; D unclear. The CDR3 loop spans 17 amino acids. The germline V and J ends were trimmed by 0 bases and 0 bases, with 12 bases remaining between them. Germline loops: CDR1 ENHRY, CDR2 SYGVKD. CDR3 in DNA: TGTGCCATCAGTGAGTCGGTGGGCGACCTAGCCAAAAACATTCAGTACTTC. Translated, it gives CAISESVGDLAKNIQYF.

CDR3 loop: CAYTNKASSGNTIYF. CDR3 nucleotide sequence: TGTGCCTATACTAACAAGGCCTCATCTGGAAACACCATATATTTT. This chain joins TRBV7-9 and TRBJ1-3, with D hard to call. Trimming took off 11 bases at V and 1 base at J, with 18 bases between the two ends. The CDR3 has 15 amino acids. Germline V CDR1 and CDR2: SEHNR, FQNEAQ (reference sequence). The full variable domain, rest sourced from reference TRBV7-9 and TRBJ1-3, is DTGVSQNPRHKITKRGQNVTFRCDPISEHNRLYWYRQTLGQGPEFLTYFQNEAQLEKSRLLSDRFSAERPKGSFSTLEIQRTEQGDSAMYLCAYTNKASSGNTIYFGEGSWLTVV.

This clonotype showed up many times. This chain joins TRBV29-1 and TRBJ2-3; no firm D call. The germline gives CDR1 SQVTM, CDR2 ANQGSEA. V dropped 1 base and J dropped 5 bases, with 10 bases sitting between them. This CDR3 spans 13 amino acids. CDR3 in amino acids: CSVEGRLGDTQYF. The CDR3 DNA is TGCAGCGTTGAAGGGCGGCTTGGAGATACGCAGTATTTT.

This chain uses TRBV10-3 with TRBJ2-4, with 9 bases identical to TRBD1. There are 17 residues in the CDR3. The trim removed 0 bases at V and 6 bases at J, leaving 9 bases unmatched. Germline lookup yields CDR1 ENHRY and CDR2 SYGVKD. CDR3 residues: CAISESPHGGQGNIQYF. CDR3 nucleotides: TGTGCCATCAGTGAGTCGCCTCATGGGGGACAGGGAAACATTCAGTACTTC.

This clonotype has at least ten counts. The V and J genes are TRBV7-9 and TRBJ2-4; the D is unclear. Germline V gives CDR1 SEHNR, CDR2 FQNEAQ (reference sequence). The CDR3 spans 13 residues. V was shortened by 3 bases and J by 3 bases, with 6 bases between the two germline ends. The CDR3 DNA is TGTGCCAGCAGCTTTTCGGGCAAAAACATTCAGTACTTC. Translation: CASSFSGKNIQYF.